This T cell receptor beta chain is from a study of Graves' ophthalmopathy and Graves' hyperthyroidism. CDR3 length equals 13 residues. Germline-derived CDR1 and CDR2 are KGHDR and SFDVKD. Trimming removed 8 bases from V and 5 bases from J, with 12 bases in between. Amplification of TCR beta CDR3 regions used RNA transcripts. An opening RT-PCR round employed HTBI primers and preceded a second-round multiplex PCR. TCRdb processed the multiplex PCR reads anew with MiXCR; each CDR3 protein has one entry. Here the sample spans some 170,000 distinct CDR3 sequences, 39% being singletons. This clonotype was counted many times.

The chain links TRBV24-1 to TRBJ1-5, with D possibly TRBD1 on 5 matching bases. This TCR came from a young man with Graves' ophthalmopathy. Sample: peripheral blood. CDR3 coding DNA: TGTGCCACCATGGGGGTTGGTCATCAGCCCCAGCATTTT. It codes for CATMGVGHQPQHF.